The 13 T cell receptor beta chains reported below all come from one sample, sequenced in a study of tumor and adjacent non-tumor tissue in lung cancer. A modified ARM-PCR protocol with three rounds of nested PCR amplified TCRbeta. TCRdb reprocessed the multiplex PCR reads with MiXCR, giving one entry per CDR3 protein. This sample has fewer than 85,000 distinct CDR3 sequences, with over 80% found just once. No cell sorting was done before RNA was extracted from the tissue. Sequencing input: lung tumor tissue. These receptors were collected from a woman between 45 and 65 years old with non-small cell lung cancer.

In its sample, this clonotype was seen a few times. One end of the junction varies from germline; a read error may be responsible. The CDR3 DNA sequence: TGCAGTGCTAGGACTAGTGCGCACAATGAGCAATTCTTC. It translates to CSARTSAHNEQFF. The chain links TRBV20-1 to TRBJ2-1, with a weak D call TRBD2 (6 bases). This CDR3 spans 13 amino acids. CDR1 and CDR2 (germline): DFQATT, SNEGSKA (reference sequence).

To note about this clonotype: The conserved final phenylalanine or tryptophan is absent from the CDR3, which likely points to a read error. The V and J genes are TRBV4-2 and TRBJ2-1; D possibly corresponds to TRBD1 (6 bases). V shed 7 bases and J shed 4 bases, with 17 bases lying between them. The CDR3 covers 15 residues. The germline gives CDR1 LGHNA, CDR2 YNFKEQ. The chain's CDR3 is CASNAPTRGYNEQFL. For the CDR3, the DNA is TGTGCCAGCAACGCACCCACGAGGGGGTACAATGAGCAGTTCCTC.

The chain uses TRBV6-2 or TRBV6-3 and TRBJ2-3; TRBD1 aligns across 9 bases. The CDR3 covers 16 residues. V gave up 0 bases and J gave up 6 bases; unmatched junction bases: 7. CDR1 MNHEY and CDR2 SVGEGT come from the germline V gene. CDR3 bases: TGTGCCAGCAGTTACTCTGCGACAGGGGGTTGGGATACGCAGTATTTT. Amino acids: CASSYSATGGWDTQYF.

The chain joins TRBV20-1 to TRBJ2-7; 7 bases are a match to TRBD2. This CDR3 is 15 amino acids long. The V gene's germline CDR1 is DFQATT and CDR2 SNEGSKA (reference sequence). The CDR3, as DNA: TGCGGTACTTTCCAGAGTGGGAGGGCCCTCTACGAGCAGTACTTC. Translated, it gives CGTFQSGRALYEQYF.

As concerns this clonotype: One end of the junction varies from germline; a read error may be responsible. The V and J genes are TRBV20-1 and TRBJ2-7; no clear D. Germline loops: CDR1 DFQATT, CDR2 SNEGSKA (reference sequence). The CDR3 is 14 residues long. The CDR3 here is CSAIVVGPNYDQYF. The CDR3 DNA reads TGCAGTGCTATAGTAGTGGGTCCCAACTACGACCAGTACTTC.

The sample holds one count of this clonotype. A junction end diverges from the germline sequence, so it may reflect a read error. The CDR3 coding sequence is TGCAACGTTGAAGATGGACAGACGAATGAAAAACTGTTTTTT. Protein sequence: CNVEDGQTNEKLFF. V and J are TRBV29-1 and TRBJ1-4; TRBD1 is a possible D gene (6 bases). The CDR3 runs 14 residues. From germline, CDR1 is SQVTM and CDR2 ANQGSEA.

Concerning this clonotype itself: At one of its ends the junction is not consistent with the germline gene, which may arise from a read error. Here the CDR3 reads CAWSVQGGSSIYGYAF. The CDR3 DNA is TGTGCCTGGAGTGTACAGGGAGGTTCTTCAATCTATGGCTACGCCTTC. V gene TRBV30 combines with J gene TRBJ1-2; D is perhaps TRBD1 (6 bases). CDR1 and CDR2 (germline): GTSNPN, SVGIG (reference sequence). The CDR3 has 16 amino acids.

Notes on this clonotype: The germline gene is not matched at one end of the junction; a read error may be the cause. CDR3 region: CASSPDTGRTGELLF. In DNA form, the CDR3 reads TGTGCCAGCAGCCCCGACACGGGGCGCACCGGGGAGCTGCTTTTT. The chain carries TRBV6-5 and TRBJ2-2; D is tentatively TRBD1 or TRBD2 (5 bases each). Germline lookup yields CDR1 MNHEY and CDR2 SVGAGI. The CDR3 has 15 amino acids.

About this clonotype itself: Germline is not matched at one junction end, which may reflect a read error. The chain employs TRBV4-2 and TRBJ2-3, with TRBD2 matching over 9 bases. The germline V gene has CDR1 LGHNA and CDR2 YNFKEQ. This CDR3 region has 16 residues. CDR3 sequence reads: CASSQRLAVSTVTQYF. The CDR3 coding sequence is TGTGCCAGCAGCCAAAGACTAGCGGTAAGTACAGTTACGCAGTATTTT.

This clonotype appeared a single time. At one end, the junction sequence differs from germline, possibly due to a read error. The CDR3 sequence is CSPPTYRSSNDQFF. DNA for the CDR3: TGCAGCCCTCCTACATACCGCTCGAGCAATGACCAGTTCTTC. V gene TRBV29-1 combines with J gene TRBJ2-1; no clear D gene. Per the germline V gene, CDR1 is SQVTM and CDR2 is ANQGSEA. This CDR3 region has 14 residues.

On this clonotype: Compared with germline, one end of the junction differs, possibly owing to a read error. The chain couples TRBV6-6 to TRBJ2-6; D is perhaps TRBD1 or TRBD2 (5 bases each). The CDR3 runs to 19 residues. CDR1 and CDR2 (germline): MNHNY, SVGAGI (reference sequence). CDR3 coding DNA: TGTGCCAGCAGTTATCTGAGGGACGGATGGAACTCTAGGGCCAACGTCCTGACTTTC. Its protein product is CASSYLRDGWNSRANVLTF.

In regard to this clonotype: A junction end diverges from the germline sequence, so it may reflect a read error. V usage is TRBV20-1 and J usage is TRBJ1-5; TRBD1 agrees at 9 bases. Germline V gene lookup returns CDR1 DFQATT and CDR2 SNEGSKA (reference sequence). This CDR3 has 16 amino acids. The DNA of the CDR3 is TGCAGTGCTGTACCGGGACAGGGATATAGCAATCATCCCCAGCATTTT. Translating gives CSAVPGQGYSNHPQHF.

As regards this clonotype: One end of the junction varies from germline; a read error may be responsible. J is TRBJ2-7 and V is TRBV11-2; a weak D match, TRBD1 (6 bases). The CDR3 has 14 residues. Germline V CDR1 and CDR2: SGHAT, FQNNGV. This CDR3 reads CANSLVRGLYEQYF. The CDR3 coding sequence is TGTGCCAACAGCTTAGTTAGGGGGTTATACGAGCAGTACTTC.